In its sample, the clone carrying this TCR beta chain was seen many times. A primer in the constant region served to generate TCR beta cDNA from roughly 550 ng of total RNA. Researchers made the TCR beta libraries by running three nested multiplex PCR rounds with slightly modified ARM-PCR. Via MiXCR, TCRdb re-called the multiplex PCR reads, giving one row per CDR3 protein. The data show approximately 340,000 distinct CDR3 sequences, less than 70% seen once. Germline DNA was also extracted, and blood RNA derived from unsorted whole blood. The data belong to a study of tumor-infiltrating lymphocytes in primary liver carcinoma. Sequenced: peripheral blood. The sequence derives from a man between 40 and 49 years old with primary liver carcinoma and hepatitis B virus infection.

CDR3 sequence (DNA): TGTGCCAGCACGTTCGACATCCTTCAAGAGACCCAGTACTTC. Protein: CASTFDILQETQYF. This chain joins TRBV6-1 and TRBJ2-5; D is unresolved. V was cut by 7 bases and J by 2 bases, with 14 bases left in between. CDR3 length: 14 residues. The germline V gene encodes CDR1 MNHNS and CDR2 SASEGT.